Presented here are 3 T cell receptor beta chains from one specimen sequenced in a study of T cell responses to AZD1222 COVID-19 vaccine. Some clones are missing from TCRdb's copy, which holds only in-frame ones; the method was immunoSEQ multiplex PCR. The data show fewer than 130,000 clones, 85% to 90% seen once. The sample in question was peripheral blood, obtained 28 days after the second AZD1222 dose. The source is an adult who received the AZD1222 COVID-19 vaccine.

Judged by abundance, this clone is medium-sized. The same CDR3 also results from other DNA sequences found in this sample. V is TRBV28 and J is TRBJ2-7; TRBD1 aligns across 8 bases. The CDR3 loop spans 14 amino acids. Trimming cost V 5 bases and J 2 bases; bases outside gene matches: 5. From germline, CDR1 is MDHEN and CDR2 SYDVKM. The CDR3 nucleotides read TGTGCCAGCAGTCCGAGACAGGGGACCTACGAGCAGTACTTC. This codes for CASSPRQGTYEQYF. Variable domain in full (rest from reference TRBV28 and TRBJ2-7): DVKVTQSSRYLVKRTGEKVFLECVQDMDHENMFWYRQDPGLGLRLIYFSYDVKMKEKGDIPEGYSVSREKKERFSLILESASTNQTSMYLCASSPRQGTYEQYFGPGTRLTVT.

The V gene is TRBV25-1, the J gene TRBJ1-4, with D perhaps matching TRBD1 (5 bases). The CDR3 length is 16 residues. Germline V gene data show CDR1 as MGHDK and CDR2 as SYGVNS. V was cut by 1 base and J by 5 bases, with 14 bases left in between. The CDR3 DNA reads TGTGCCAGCAGTGAATCGGGGGTTTCCGACAATGAAAAACTGTTTTTT. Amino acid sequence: CASSESGVSDNEKLFF.

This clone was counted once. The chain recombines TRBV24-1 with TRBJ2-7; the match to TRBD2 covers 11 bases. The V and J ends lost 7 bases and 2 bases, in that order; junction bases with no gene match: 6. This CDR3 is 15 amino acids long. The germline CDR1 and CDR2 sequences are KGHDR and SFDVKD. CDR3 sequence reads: CATSQGLAATYEQYF. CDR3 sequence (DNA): TGTGCCACCAGCCAGGGACTAGCGGCAACCTACGAGCAGTACTTC.